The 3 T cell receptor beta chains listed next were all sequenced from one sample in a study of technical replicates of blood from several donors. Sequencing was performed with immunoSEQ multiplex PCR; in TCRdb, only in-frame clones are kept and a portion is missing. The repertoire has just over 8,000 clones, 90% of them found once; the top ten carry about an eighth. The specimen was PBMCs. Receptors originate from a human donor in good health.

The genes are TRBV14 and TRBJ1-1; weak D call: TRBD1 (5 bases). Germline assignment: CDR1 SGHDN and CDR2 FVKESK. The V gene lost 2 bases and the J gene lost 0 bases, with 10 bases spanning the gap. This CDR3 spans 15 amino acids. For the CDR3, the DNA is TGTGCCAGCAGCCAAAGGGACTTACTGAACACTGAAGCTTTCTTT. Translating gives CASSQRDLLNTEAFF.

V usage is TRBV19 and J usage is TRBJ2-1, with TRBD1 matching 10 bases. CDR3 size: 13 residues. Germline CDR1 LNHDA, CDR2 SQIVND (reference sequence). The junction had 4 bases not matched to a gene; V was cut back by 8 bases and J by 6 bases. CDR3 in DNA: TGTGCCAGTGTTGGACAGGGGGGCAATGAGCAGTTCTTC. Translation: CASVGQGGNEQFF.

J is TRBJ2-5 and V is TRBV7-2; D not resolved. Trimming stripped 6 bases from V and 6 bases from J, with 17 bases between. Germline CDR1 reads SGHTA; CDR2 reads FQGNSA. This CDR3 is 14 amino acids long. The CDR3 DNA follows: TGTGCCAGCAGTATGGGCCTTGGGTCGAAGACCCAGTACTTC. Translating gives CASSMGLGSKTQYF.